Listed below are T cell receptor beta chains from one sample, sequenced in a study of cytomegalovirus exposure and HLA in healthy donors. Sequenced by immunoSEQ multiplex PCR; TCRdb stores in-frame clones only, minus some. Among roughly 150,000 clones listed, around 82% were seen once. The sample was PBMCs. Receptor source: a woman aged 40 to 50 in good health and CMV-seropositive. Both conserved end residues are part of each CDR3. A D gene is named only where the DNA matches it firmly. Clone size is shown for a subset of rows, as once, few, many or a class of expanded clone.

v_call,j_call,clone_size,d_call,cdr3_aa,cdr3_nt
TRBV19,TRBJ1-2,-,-,CASKGDYFYGYTF,TGTGCCAGCAAAGGGGACTATTTCTATGGCTACACCTTC
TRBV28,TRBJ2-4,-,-,CASTSGLKNIQYF,TGTGCCAGCACCTCCGGTCTCAAAAACATTCAGTACTTC
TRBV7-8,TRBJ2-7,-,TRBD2,CASSLPSVGLTYEQYF,TGTGCCAGCAGCTTACCCTCCGTGGGACTAACCTACGAGCAGTACTTC
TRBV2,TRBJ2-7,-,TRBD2,CASTPGLAGSGEQYF,TGTGCCAGCACTCCGGGACTAGCGGGATCGGGAGAGCAGTACTTC
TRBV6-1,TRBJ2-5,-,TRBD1,CASTRQGSFETQYF,TGTGCCAGCACCCGACAGGGGAGTTTTGAGACCCAGTACTTC
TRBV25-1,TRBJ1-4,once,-,CASIGQGTNEKLFF,TGTGCCAGCATCGGTCAGGGGACTAATGAAAAACTGTTTTTT
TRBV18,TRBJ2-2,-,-,CASSPPNGLTGELFF,TGTGCCAGCTCACCACCGAACGGTCTCACCGGGGAGCTGTTTTTT
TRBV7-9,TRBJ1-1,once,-,CASRFTGQPNTEAFF,TGTGCCAGCAGATTTACGGGACAACCGAACACTGAAGCTTTCTTT
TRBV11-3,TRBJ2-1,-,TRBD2,CASSPGTSSPREQFF,TGTGCCAGCAGCCCTGGGACTAGCAGCCCTAGGGAGCAGTTCTTC
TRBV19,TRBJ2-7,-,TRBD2,CASSILGRAYEQYF,TGTGCCAGTAGTATTCTCGGGAGGGCTTACGAGCAGTACTTC
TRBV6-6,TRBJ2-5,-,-,CASSADRETQYF,TGTGCCAGCAGTGCCGACAGGGAGACCCAGTACTTC
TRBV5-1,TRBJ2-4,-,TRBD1,CASSLPGTGGVLAKNIQYF,TGCGCCAGCAGCCTCCCCGGGACAGGAGGGGTACTAGCCAAAAACATTCAGTACTTC
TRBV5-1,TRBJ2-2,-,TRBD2,CASSLGSSGTNTGELSF,TGCGCCAGCAGCTTGGGATCTAGCGGGACGAACACCGGGGAGCTGTCTTTT
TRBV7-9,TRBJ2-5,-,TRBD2,CASSTRLARGETQYF,TGTGCCAGCAGCACGAGACTAGCCCGAGGGGAGACCCAGTACTTC
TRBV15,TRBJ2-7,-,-,CATSSSGNSYEQYF,TGTGCCACCAGCAGTAGCGGAAACTCCTACGAGCAGTACTTC
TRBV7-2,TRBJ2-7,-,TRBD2,CASSLTLAGAYEQYF,TGTGCCAGCAGCTTAACCCTAGCGGGAGCCTACGAGCAGTACTTC
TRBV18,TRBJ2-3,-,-,CASSPLRVGYTDTQYF,TGTGCCAGCTCACCACTCAGGGTCGGATACACAGATACGCAGTATTTT
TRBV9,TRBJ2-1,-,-,CASSTAEGSLNEQFF,TGTGCCAGCAGCACAGCAGAGGGATCACTCAATGAGCAGTTCTTC
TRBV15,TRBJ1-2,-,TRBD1,CATSRDSTGDYGYTF,TGTGCCACCAGCAGAGATTCTACAGGGGACTATGGCTACACCTTC
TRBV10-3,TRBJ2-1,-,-,CAISESRGSYNEQFF,TGTGCCATCAGTGAGTCCAGGGGTTCCTACAATGAGCAGTTCTTC
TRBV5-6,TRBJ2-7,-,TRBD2,CASSLSSGSSYEQYF,TGTGCCAGCAGCTTGTCTAGCGGATCCTCCTACGAGCAGTACTTC
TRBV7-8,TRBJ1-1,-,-,CASTPLNTEAFF,TGTGCCAGCACCCCATTGAACACTGAAGCTTTCTTT
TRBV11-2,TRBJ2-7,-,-,CASSFDTNYEQYF,TGTGCCAGCAGCTTCGACACCAACTACGAGCAGTACTTC
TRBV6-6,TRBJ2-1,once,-,CASRANEQFF,TGTGCCAGCAGGGCCAATGAGCAGTTCTTC
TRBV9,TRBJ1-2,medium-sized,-,CASSISGTTNYGYTF,TGTGCCAGCAGCATCTCCGGGACAACTAACTATGGCTACACCTTC
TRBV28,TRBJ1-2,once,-,CASSYEGYGYTF,TGTGCCAGCAGTTACGAGGGATATGGCTACACCTTC
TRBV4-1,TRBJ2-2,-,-,CASSQKSRAVGELFF,TGCGCCAGCAGCCAAAAAAGTCGGGCGGTCGGGGAGCTATTTTTT
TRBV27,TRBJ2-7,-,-,CASSRFTGYEQYF,TGTGCCAGCAGCCGTTTTACGGGATACGAGCAGTACTTC
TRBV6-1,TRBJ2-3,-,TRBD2,CASSGAWGRGTDTQYF,TGTGCCAGCAGTGGTGCTTGGGGGAGGGGCACAGATACGCAGTATTTT
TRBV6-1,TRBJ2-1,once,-,CASSEASLSSYNEQFF,TGTGCCAGCAGTGAAGCTAGTCTTAGCTCCTACAATGAGCAGTTCTTC
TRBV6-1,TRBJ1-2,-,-,CASSARDLYGYTF,TGTGCCAGCAGTGCGCGGGACTTATATGGCTACACCTTC
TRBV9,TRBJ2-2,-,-,CASSVGGGGGSGELFF,TGTGCCAGCAGCGTAGGAGGGGGGGGAGGCTCCGGGGAGCTGTTTTTT
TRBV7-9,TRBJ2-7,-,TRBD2,CSSQQREFLEQYF,TGTTCCAGCCAACAGCGGGAGTTTTTAGAGCAGTACTTC
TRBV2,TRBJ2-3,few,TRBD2,CASSLNGAGVTDTQYF,TGTGCCAGCAGTCTTAATGGAGCGGGAGTCACAGATACGCAGTATTTT
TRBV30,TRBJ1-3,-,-,CAWSFGHLTSGNTIYF,TGTGCCTGGTCCTTTGGACACCTAACCTCTGGAAACACCATATATTTT
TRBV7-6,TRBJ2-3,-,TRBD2,CASSLTSGRADDTQYF,TGTGCCAGCAGCCTGACTAGCGGGAGGGCCGATGATACGCAGTATTTT
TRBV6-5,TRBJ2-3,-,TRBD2,CASSLTAGVQDTQYF,TGTGCCAGCAGCCTCACAGCGGGAGTTCAGGATACGCAGTATTTT
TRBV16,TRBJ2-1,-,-,CASSQGLLGQFF,TGTGCCAGCAGCCAAGGACTCCTTGGACAGTTCTTC
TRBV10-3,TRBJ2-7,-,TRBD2,CAISGGPGTSPREQYF,TGTGCCATCAGTGGAGGTCCTGGGACTAGTCCGCGGGAGCAGTACTTC